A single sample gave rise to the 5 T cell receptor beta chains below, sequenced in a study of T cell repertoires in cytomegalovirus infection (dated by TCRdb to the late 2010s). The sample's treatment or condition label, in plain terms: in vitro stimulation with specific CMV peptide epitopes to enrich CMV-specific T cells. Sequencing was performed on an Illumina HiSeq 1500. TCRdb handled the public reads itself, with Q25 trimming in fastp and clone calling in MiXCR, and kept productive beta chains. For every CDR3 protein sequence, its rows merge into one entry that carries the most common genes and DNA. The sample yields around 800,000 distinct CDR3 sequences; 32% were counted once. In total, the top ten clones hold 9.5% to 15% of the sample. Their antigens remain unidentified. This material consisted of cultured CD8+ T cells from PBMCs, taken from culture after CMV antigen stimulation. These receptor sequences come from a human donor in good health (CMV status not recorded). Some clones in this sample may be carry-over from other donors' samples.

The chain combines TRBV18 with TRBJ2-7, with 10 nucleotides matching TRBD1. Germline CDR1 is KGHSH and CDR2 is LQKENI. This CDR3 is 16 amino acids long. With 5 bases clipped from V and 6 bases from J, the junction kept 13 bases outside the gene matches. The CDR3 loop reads CASSALPGTGEGEQYF. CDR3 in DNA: TGTGCCAGCTCAGCCTTACCCGGGACAGGGGAGGGCGAGCAGTACTTC.

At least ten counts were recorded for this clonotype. The DNA for the CDR3 is TGTGCCAGCAGCTTATCGGACTACGAGCAGTACGTC. Encoded protein: CASSLSDYEQYV. The chain joins TRBV7-2 to TRBJ2-7; unclear D gene. Germline loops: CDR1 SGHTA, CDR2 FQGNSA. Between the trimmed V and J ends, which lost 2 bases and 3 bases, there was a span of 5 bases. This CDR3 spans 12 amino acids.

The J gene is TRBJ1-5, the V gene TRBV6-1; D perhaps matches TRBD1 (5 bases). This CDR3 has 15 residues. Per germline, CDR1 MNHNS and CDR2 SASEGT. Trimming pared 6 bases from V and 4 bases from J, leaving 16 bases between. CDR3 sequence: CASRQATQRNQPQHF. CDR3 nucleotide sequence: TGTGCCAGCAGACAGGCCACTCAACGAAATCAGCCCCAGCATTTT.

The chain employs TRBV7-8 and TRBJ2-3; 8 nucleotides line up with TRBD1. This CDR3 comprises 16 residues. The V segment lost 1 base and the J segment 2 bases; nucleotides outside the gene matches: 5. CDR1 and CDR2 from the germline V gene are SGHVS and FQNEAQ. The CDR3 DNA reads TGTGCCAGCAGCTTAGGACAGGGGTCGACCACAGATACGCAGTATTTT. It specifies CASSLGQGSTTDTQYF.

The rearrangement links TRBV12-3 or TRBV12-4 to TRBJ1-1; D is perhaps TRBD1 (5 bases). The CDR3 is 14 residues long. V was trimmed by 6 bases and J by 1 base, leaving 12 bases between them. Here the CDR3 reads CASRKGTANTEAFF. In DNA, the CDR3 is TGTGCCAGCAGAAAAGGGACGGCGAACACTGAAGCTTTCTTT.